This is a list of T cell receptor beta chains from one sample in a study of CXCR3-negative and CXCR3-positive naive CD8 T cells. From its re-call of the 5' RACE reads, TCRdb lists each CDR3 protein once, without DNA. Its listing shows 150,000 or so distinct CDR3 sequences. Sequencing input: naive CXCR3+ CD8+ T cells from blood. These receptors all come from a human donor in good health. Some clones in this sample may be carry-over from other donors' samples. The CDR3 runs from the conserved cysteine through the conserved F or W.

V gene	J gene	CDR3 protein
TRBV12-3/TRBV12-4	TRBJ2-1	CASSLGLDPYNEQFF
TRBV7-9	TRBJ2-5	CASSPIFGTGGETQYF
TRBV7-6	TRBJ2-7	CASSLSYGTGDSYEQYF
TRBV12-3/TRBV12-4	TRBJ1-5	CAGQTGNQPQHF
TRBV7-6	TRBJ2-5	CASSLDPPGAYQETQYF
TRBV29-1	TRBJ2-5	CSVTRLAGGPSQETQYF
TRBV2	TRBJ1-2	CASLTFERIYGYTF
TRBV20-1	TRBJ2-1	CSDESAGEQFF
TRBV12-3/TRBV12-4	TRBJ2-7	CASSFLSDEQYF
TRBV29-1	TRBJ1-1	CSVRNLIKDRGRDTEAFF
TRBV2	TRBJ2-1	CASSEEGGYNEQFF
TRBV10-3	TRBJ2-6	CAISESGGSGANVLTF
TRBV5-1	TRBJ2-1	CASSIRPPLAEVYNEQFF
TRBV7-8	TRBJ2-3	CASSFARTTDTQYF
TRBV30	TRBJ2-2	CAWTDRMEPGELFF
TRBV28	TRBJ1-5	CASSRGVQPQHF